The source of this TCR beta chain is a study of cytomegalovirus exposure and HLA in healthy donors. 60 Vbeta and 13 Jbeta primers were used in PCR. Per the original methods: In a later analysis, the count reached some 88 million unique TCR beta chains, with 10 million to 14 million shared. This table comes from immunoSEQ multiplex PCR, and its TCRdb copy is limited to in-frame clones, with some not included. V and J calls and clone size are those listed in that table; D and trimming were worked out from the DNA. The sample totals under 250,000 clones; its top ten clones hold 0.9% to 1.4%. This CDR3 is built from 15 residues. The V end lost 0 bases, the J end lost 2 bases, and 10 bases lay between the germline ends. From germline, CDR1 is LNHDA and CDR2 SQIVND (reference sequence). Likely unrecorded immune exposures existed in these nominally healthy donors.

This chain joins TRBV19 and TRBJ1-2; D not resolved. The sequenced sample consisted of PBMCs. The TCR originated in a girl aged 2 to 9 in good health and CMV-seropositive. The CDR3 sequence: CASSIDRGLNYGYTF. In DNA form, the CDR3 reads TGTGCCAGTAGTATAGACCGCGGATTAAACTATGGCTACACCTTC.